This T cell receptor beta chain came from a study of spatial heterogeneity in lung cancer. Time point in this sample: blood at routine non-recurrence follow-up after resection. This clonotype has just a few counts. TCRdb fed the 5' RACE reads into MiXCR, producing one record per CDR3 protein. This table has tens of thousands of distinct CDR3 sequences, approximately 12% appearing once. This TCR came from a male donor with early-stage non-small cell lung cancer. Sequenced material: PBMCs, taken at follow-up.

The CDR3 nucleotides are TGTGCCAGCAGTGATGTTTACGGCCCATCGCAGTATTTT. It yields the protein CASSDVYGPSQYF. This sequence joins TRBV6-1 and TRBJ2-3; D is unclear. The germline V gene has CDR1 MNHNS and CDR2 SASEGT. The CDR3 consists of 13 residues. With 3 bases removed from V and 10 bases from J, the gap between germline ends came to 14 bases.